Below are 29 T cell receptor beta chains sequenced from a single sample in a study of PD-1 blockade in classical Hodgkin lymphoma. Every patient was affected by relapse after autologous stem cell transplantation, while exposure to brentuximab vedotin was not uniform. Using immunoSEQ multiplex PCR, the repertoire was profiled, and TCRdb retains in-frame clones only, with some absent. The sample has several thousand clones, around 80% seen once. Sequencing was performed on peripheral blood mononuclear cells (PBMCs), taken at baseline. These receptors all stem from a human donor with classical Hodgkin lymphoma.

V gene TRBV7-2 combines with J gene TRBJ2-3; 9 bases map to TRBD2. Germline loops: CDR1 SGHTA, CDR2 FQGNSA. V was pared by 5 bases and J by 2 bases, with 17 bases of the junction left unmatched. CDR3 length equals 19 residues. The CDR3 loop is CASSPGRNAGGRVTDTQYF. In DNA form, the CDR3 reads TGTGCCAGCAGCCCGGGCCGGAATGCGGGAGGGCGGGTCACAGATACGCAGTATTTT.

This chain joins TRBV11-2 and TRBJ2-5; 8 bases match TRBD2. Unmatched junction bases numbered 7, after V lost 2 bases and J lost 5 bases. CDR1 and CDR2 (germline): SGHAT, FQNNGV. The CDR3 contains 15 residues. The CDR3 coding sequence is TGTGCCAGCAGCTTACGGGCGGGAGGCGGGGAGACCCAGTACTTC. As protein: CASSLRAGGGETQYF.

This clone was detected only a few times. The chain has TRBV7-2 and TRBJ2-1; no firm D call. The CDR3 totals 12 residues. Trimming took 4 bases from V and 6 from J, leaving 7 bases between them. Germline V CDR1 and CDR2: SGHTA, FQGNSA. The CDR3 nucleotides read TGTGCCAGCAGCTCCCGGACCAATGAGCAGTTCTTC. It specifies CASSSRTNEQFF.

V and J are TRBV12-5 and TRBJ2-3; D perhaps matches TRBD1 (6 bases). Germline-derived CDR1 and CDR2 are LGHNT and FRNRAP. Trimming removed 4 bases at V and 0 bases at J, with 29 bases between. CDR3 size: 21 residues. CDR3 DNA sequence: TGTGCTAGTGGTTGGCCCCCGGTAGGCCACTCGACAGGTTCTAGCACAGATACGCAGTATTTT. It codes for CASGWPPVGHSTGSSTDTQYF.

Turning to this clone: The junction does not match germline at one end; this may be a read error. The rearrangement links TRBV7-7 to TRBJ2-7; 8 bases agree with TRBD2. The CDR3 is made up of 17 amino acids. CDR1 is SSHAT and CDR2 is FNYEAQ in the germline V gene (reference sequence). This CDR3 reads CASSEHPSGPESYEQYF. CDR3 in DNA: TGTGCTAGCAGCGAGCACCCTAGCGGGCCAGAAAGCTACGAGCAGTACTTC. Supplemented by reference TRBV7-7 and TRBJ2-7, the full variable domain reads GAGVSQSPRYKVTKRGQDVTLRCDPISSHATLYWYQQALGQGPEFLTYFNYEAQPDKSGLPSDRFSAERPEGSISTLTIQRTEQRDSAMYRCASSEHPSGPESYEQYFGPGTRLTVT.

The rearrangement joins TRBV4-3 to TRBJ2-3; possible D gene TRBD2, 5 bases. Trimming shortened V by 4 bases and J by 4 bases, and 15 bases separated the two germline ends. CDR3 length equals 15 residues. CDR1 is LGHNA, CDR2 YSLEER, per germline. CDR3 amino acids: CASSPRGFSPDTQYF. DNA for the CDR3: TGCGCCAGCAGCCCCCGAGGGTTCAGTCCAGATACGCAGTATTTT.

V gene TRBV30 combines with J gene TRBJ2-7, with D perhaps TRBD1 or TRBD2 (5 bases each). The germline V and J ends were trimmed by 1 base and 2 bases, with 21 bases remaining between them. The germline gives CDR1 GTSNPN, CDR2 SVGIG (reference sequence). The CDR3 extends over 17 amino acids. The CDR3 protein is CAWSASDARDPTYEQYF. In DNA, the CDR3 is TGTGCCTGGAGTGCCTCGGACGCTCGGGACCCTACCTACGAGCAGTACTTC.

The V and J genes are TRBV29-1 and TRBJ2-1, with 8 bases aligning to TRBD1. Per the germline V gene, CDR1 is SQVTM and CDR2 is ANQGSEA. The CDR3 has 13 amino acids. V shed 3 bases and J 5 bases; nucleotides not matched to a gene: 3. This chain's CDR3 is CSVDRGQNNEQFF. CDR3 nucleotides: TGCAGCGTTGACAGGGGGCAAAACAATGAGCAGTTCTTC.

This clone was detected a few times. The CDR3 spells CASSRTLREQGTLTDTQYF. The CDR3 DNA reads as TGTGCCAGCAGCCGAACACTGCGGGAACAGGGAACTCTCACAGATACGCAGTATTTT. The V gene is TRBV28, the J gene TRBJ2-3; D is perhaps TRBD1 or TRBD2 (6 bases each). V gave up 6 bases and J gave up 2 bases, with 27 bases separating them. The CDR3 length is 19 residues. Germline CDR1 MDHEN, CDR2 SYDVKM.

This clone was detected once. At one boundary the junction diverges from the germline segment, which might be a read error. V is TRBV6-5 and J is TRBJ1-1; D gene unclear. CDR3 length: 12 residues. Germline CDR1 is MNHEY and CDR2 is SVGAGI. CDR3 DNA: TGTGCCATCAGTGCGGGCCAGGCTGAAGCTTTCTTT. Protein: CAISAGQAEAFF.

The genes are TRBV7-2 and TRBJ2-2; the match to TRBD1 covers 10 bases. Germline CDR1 and CDR2: SGHTA and FQGNSA. CDR3 length: 16 amino acids. V lost 5 bases, J lost 1 base, and 4 bases stayed unmatched. CDR3 DNA: TGTGCCAGCAGCCTCCGGACAGGGGGGAACACCGGGGAGCTGTTTTTT. Translation gives CASSLRTGGNTGELFF.

The V and J genes are TRBV7-3 and TRBJ2-3; D remains ambiguous. The CDR3 runs to 13 residues. CDR1 is SGHTA and CDR2 is FQGTGA in the germline V gene. Deletions cut 4 bases from V and 5 bases from J, with 10 bases between. CDR3 sequence: CASSSPGVDTQYF. CDR3 DNA: TGTGCCAGCAGCTCCCCAGGAGTAGATACGCAGTATTTT.

The gene calls are TRBV10-3 and TRBJ2-5; D tentatively fits TRBD1 or TRBD2 (5 bases each). There are 14 residues in the CDR3. Trimming took off 0 bases at V and 5 bases at J, with 10 bases between the two ends. Germline CDR1 and CDR2: ENHRY and SYGVKD. The CDR3 region is CAISESRGDETQYF. For the CDR3, the DNA is TGTGCCATCAGTGAGTCAAGAGGGGACGAGACCCAGTACTTC.

This chain joins TRBV18 and TRBJ2-3; D might be TRBD2 (6 bases). Germline CDR1 KGHSH, CDR2 LQKENI. With 3 bases removed from V and 1 base from J, the gap between germline ends came to 8 bases. CDR3 length: 14 residues. For the CDR3, the DNA is TGTGCCAGCTCACCCTCGGGGGGCACAGATACGCAGTATTTT. It yields the protein CASSPSGGTDTQYF.

J is TRBJ2-2 and V is TRBV30; 9 nucleotides agree with TRBD2. Germline lookup yields CDR1 GTSNPN and CDR2 SVGIG (reference sequence). The CDR3 has 16 amino acids. After removal of 0 bases from V and 4 bases from J, the junction contained 6 bases not matched to a gene. CDR3 DNA: TGTGCCTGGAGTGTAGGTAGCGGGAGACCCACCGGGGAGCTGTTTTTT. Translated, it gives CAWSVGSGRPTGELFF.

This rearrangement joins TRBV27 to TRBJ2-7; TRBD2 matches 8 bases. This CDR3 has 15 residues. Germline CDR1 reads MNHEY; CDR2 reads SMNVEV (reference sequence). With 8 bases clipped from V and 0 bases from J, the junction kept 9 bases outside the gene matches. In DNA form, the CDR3 reads TGTGCCAGCGCCCACGTAGCGGGGTTCTCCTACGAGCAGTACTTC. Its protein is CASAHVAGFSYEQYF.

This chain links TRBV11-1 with TRBJ2-7; 9 nucleotides align to TRBD2. After removal of 5 bases from V and 7 bases from J, the junction contained 9 bases not matched to a gene. CDR3 size: 14 residues. Germline CDR1 SGHAT, CDR2 FQDESV (reference sequence). CDR3 DNA sequence: TGTGCCAGCAGCCCTATAGCGGGAGAAGCGGAGCAGTACTTC. The encoded protein is CASSPIAGEAEQYF. Supplemented by reference TRBV11-1 and TRBJ2-7, the full variable domain reads EAEVAQSPRYKITEKSQAVAFWCDPISGHATLYWYRQILGQGPELLVQFQDESVVDDSQLPKDRFSAERLKGVDSTLKIQPAELGDSAMYLCASSPIAGEAEQYFGPGTRLTVT.

The chain joins TRBV25-1 to TRBJ2-1; D is unclear. Germline loops: CDR1 MGHDK, CDR2 SYGVNS. V gave up 1 base and J gave up 0 bases, with 10 bases separating them. There are 16 residues in the CDR3. CDR3 amino acids: CASSESDGLSYNEQFF. CDR3 in DNA: TGTGCCAGCAGTGAATCCGACGGCCTCTCCTACAATGAGCAGTTCTTC.

This clone turned up a few times. This chain links TRBV4-1 with TRBJ1-2; TRBD1 aligns across 8 bases. CDR1 and CDR2 (germline): MGHRA, YSYEKL. Trimming removed 3 bases from V and 7 bases from J; junction bases left unmatched: 7. The CDR3 sequence is 14 residues long. The CDR3 DNA sequence: TGCGCCAGCAGCCATGTAACCGGGACAGGTGGCTACACCTTC. Amino acids: CASSHVTGTGGYTF.

This clone was seen a single time. This rearrangement joins TRBV5-4 to TRBJ2-5; possible D gene TRBD1, 6 bases. Per germline, CDR1 SGHNT and CDR2 YYREEE (reference sequence). The CDR3 is made up of 14 amino acids. The ends were cut back, 0 bases at V and 5 bases at J, with 11 bases in the middle. CDR3 sequence: CASSLAGGRETQYF. In DNA, the CDR3 is TGTGCCAGCAGCTTGGCTGGGGGCAGGGAGACCCAGTACTTC. Using reference TRBV5-4 and TRBJ2-5 for the parts outside the CDR3, the full variable domain is ETGVTQSPTHLIKTRGQQVTLRCSSQSGHNTVSWYQQALGQGPQFIFQYYREEENGRGNFPPRFSGLQFPNYSSELNVNALELDDSALYLCASSLAGGRETQYFGPGTRLLVL.

The rearrangement joins TRBV7-3 to TRBJ2-1; D gene unclear. Per germline, CDR1 SGHTA and CDR2 FQGTGA. The CDR3 has 16 amino acids. Between the trimmed V and J ends, which lost 2 bases and 0 bases, there was a span of 11 bases. CDR3 in amino acids: CASSLEGHSSYNEQFF. The CDR3 bases are TGTGCCAGCAGCTTAGAAGGGCACAGCTCCTACAATGAGCAGTTCTTC.

The chain has TRBV10-3 and TRBJ2-2, with 10 nucleotides matching TRBD1. The length of the CDR3 is 15 residues. V dropped 0 bases and J dropped 8; count of bases not matched to a gene: 3. Germline CDR1 and CDR2: ENHRY and SYGVKD. The CDR3 loop reads CAISESRQGAGELFF. The CDR3 DNA reads TGTGCCATCAGTGAGTCGAGACAGGGGGCTGGGGAGCTGTTTTTT.

The chain has TRBV30 and TRBJ1-1; D is undetermined. Germline V CDR1 and CDR2: GTSNPN, SVGIG (reference sequence). The CDR3 runs 13 residues. Trimming left V 2 bases short and J 0 bases short, with 7 bases between. CDR3 residues: CAWSSGMNTEAFF. The CDR3 bases are TGTGCCTGGAGTTCCGGGATGAACACTGAAGCTTTCTTT.

The chain has TRBV4-1 and TRBJ1-4; tentatively, D is TRBD1 (5 bases). Germline assignment: CDR1 MGHRA and CDR2 YSYEKL. Deletions cut 1 base from V and 0 bases from J, with 15 bases between. The CDR3 has 18 residues. This CDR3 is CASSQGPREGSTNEKLFF. In DNA form, the CDR3 reads TGCGCCAGCAGCCAAGGTCCCAGGGAGGGTTCAACTAATGAAAAACTGTTTTTT.

The chain joins TRBV6-1 to TRBJ1-1; D remains ambiguous. The CDR3 covers 11 residues. The germline V and J ends were trimmed by 5 bases and 8 bases, with 9 bases remaining between them. Germline V lookup: CDR1 MNHNS, CDR2 SASEGT. This CDR3 reads CASSRNFEAFF. CDR3 in DNA: TGTGCCAGCAGTAGGAACTTCGAAGCTTTCTTT.

This chain connects TRBV5-4 to TRBJ2-6; perhaps TRBD1 as D (5 bases). This CDR3 contains 15 residues. Germline-derived CDR1 and CDR2 are SGHNT and YYREEE (reference sequence). Trimming removed 4 bases from V and 0 bases from J, with 8 bases in between. In nucleotides, the CDR3 is TGTGCCAGCAGCCCAGGGAACTCTGGGGCCAACGTCCTGACTTTC. This codes for CASSPGNSGANVLTF.

The gene calls are TRBV29-1 and TRBJ2-1, with 11 bases identical to TRBD2. V trimming: 3 bases; J trimming: 4 bases; junction bases outside the gene matches: 5. Germline CDR1 SQVTM, CDR2 ANQGSEA. This CDR3 contains 15 residues. The CDR3 DNA follows: TGCAGCGTTGAGACTAGCGGGGACCCATACAATGAGCAGTTCTTC. Translation gives CSVETSGDPYNEQFF.

This clone was counted between two and nine times. The chain couples TRBV4-2 to TRBJ2-7; 11 bases agree with TRBD2. The CDR3 is 19 residues long. Germline V gene data show CDR1 as LGHNA and CDR2 as YNFKEQ. V was pared by 0 bases and J by 7 bases, with 17 bases of the junction left unmatched. CDR3 in amino acids: CASSQDSFSGRAGRTEQYF. Here the CDR3 DNA reads TGTGCCAGCAGCCAAGATTCCTTTAGCGGGAGGGCCGGGCGGACTGAGCAGTACTTC.

This clone appeared a single time. The chain has TRBV19 and TRBJ1-1; 8 bases match TRBD1. The length of the CDR3 is 16 residues. Germline-derived CDR1 and CDR2 are LNHDA and SQIVND (reference sequence). V shed 5 bases, J shed 2 bases, and the junction held 10 bases outside the gene matches. The CDR3 protein is CASSASAGTGNTEAFF. DNA of the CDR3: TGTGCCAGTAGTGCCTCAGCCGGGACAGGCAACACTGAAGCTTTCTTT.